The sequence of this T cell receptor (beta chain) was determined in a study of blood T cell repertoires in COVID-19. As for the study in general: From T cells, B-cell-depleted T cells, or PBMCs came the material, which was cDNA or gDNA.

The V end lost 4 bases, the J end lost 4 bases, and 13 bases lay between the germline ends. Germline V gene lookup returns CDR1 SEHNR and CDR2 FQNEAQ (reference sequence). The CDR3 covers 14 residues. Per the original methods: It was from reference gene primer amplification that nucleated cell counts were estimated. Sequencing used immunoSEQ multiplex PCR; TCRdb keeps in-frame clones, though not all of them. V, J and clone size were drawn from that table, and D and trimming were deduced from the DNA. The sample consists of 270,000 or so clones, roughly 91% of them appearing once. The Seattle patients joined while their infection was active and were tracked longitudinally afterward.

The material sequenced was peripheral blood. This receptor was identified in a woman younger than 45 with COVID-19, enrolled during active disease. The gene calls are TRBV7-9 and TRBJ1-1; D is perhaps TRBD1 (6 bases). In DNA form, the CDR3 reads TGTGCCAGCAGCTGGGAGGGGGGAATCACTGAAGCTTTCTTT. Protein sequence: CASSWEGGITEAFF.